The rows below give T cell receptor beta chains drawn from one sample of a study of shared clonotypes between healthy human individuals. The method was immunoSEQ multiplex PCR; TCRdb's version includes in-frame clones alone and lacks a portion of them. The sample shows about 2.1 million clones, just over 90% of them seen only once. Sequencing was carried out using naive CD8+ T cells from PBMCs. These receptor sequences come from a young man in good health. Some clones in this sample may be carry-over from other donors' samples. Each CDR3 is given with its conserved first and last residue. A clone size is listed for some rows: how often the clone was seen (once, few, many), or a class if it is expanded.

.	TRBV7-9	TRBJ1-1	CASSRILTGWNTEAFF
.	TRBV5-6	TRBJ1-3	CASSLDPTGNTIYF
.	TRBV10-3	TRBJ1-3	CAISLQGAGGNTIYF
.	TRBV7-9	TRBJ2-7	CASSLAREGIEQYF
.	TRBV4-2	TRBJ1-2	CASSQDGADYGYTF
.	TRBV5-5	TRBJ2-7	CASSWRGHAYF
once	TRBV6-1	TRBJ2-7	CASRDSHSYEQYF
.	TRBV7-6	TRBJ2-1	CASSLEADRVGYNEQFF
.	TRBV7-2	TRBJ1-1	CASSQRDSTEAFF
.	TRBV4-1	TRBJ2-2	CASSQEGGLAGATGELFF
.	TRBV27	TRBJ2-2	CASSPTVTSGQIGELFF
.	TRBV9	TRBJ2-3	CASSVEDASTDTQYF
.	TRBV25-1	TRBJ1-1	CASEDTINTEAFF
.	TRBV4-3	TRBJ2-1	CASSQTSAHSYNEQFF
.	TRBV6-1	TRBJ1-1	CASSERFRGHTEAFF
.	TRBV28	TRBJ1-5	CATRGLRDRTQPQHF
.	TRBV4-1	TRBJ2-2	CASSHPINPDRDGSNTGELFF
once	TRBV25-1	TRBJ2-3	CASSEPPGDTQYF
.	TRBV5-1	TRBJ2-1	CASSVPSSDPGNEQFF
few	TRBV7-9	TRBJ1-5	CASSQTGYGQPQHF
.	TRBV15	TRBJ2-7	CATRLGSGSYEQYF
once	TRBV7-9	TRBJ2-7	CASSSGTRPYEQYF
.	TRBV7-9	TRBJ2-5	CASSSRGIRYQETQYF
.	TRBV11-2	TRBJ2-7	CASSRFGLGGQGNYEQYF
once	TRBV5-6	TRBJ2-1	CASSKGQGVIYEQFF
once	TRBV13	TRBJ2-7	CASSPAPTRNEQYF
.	TRBV7-2	TRBJ2-1	CASSLMRANYNEQFF
.	TRBV27	TRBJ2-7	CASSYGHSYEQYF
.	TRBV6-1	TRBJ2-1	CASSYDSSYNEQFF
once	TRBV6-6	TRBJ2-7	CASSYLDRGIHEQYF
.	TRBV2	TRBJ2-2	CASSDGSDGELFF
.	TRBV27	TRBJ2-5	CASSSLGVAGVETQYF
few	TRBV30	TRBJ1-1	CAWARTGNTEAFF
.	TRBV11-2	TRBJ1-3	CASSVTIVSGNTIYF
once	TRBV7-9	TRBJ1-2	CASSSWLDRWYGYTF